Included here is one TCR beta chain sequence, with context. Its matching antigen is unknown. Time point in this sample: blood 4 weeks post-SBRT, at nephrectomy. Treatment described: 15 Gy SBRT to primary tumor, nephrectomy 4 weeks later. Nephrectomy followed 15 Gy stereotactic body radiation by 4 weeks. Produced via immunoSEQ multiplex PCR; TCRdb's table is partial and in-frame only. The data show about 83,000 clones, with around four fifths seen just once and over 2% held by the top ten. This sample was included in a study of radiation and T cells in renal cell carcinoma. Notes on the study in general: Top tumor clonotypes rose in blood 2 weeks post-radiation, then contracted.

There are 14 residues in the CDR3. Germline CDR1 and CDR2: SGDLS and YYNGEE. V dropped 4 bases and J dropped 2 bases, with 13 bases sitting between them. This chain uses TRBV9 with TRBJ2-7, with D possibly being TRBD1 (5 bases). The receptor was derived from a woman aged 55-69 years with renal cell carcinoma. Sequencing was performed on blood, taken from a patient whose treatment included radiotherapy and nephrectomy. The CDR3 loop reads CASSQGVNAYEQYF. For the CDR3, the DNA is TGTGCCAGCAGCCAGGGTGTCAACGCCTACGAGCAGTACTTC.